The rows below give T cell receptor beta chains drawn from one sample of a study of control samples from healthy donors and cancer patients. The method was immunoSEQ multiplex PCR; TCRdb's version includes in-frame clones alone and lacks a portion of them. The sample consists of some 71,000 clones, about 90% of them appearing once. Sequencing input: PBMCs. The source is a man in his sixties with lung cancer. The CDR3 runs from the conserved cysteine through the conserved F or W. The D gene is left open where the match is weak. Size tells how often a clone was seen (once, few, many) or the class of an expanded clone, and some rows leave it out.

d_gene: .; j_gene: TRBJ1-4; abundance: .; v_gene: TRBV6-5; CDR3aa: CASRIQGGERFF; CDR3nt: TGTGCCAGCAGAATTCAAGGGGGGGAGAGGTTTTTT
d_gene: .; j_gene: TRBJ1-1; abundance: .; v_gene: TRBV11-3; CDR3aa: CASTGGGSDTEAFF; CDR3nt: TGTGCCAGCACCGGGGGGGGATCGGACACTGAAGCTTTCTTT
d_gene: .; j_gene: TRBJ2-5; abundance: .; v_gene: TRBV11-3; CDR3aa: CASSFYASDPFRDQYF; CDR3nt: TGTGCCAGCAGCTTCTACGCCAGTGATCCCTTTAGGGACCAGTACTTC
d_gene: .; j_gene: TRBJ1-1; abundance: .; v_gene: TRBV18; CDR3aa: CASSSTLAEAFF; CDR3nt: TGTGCCAGCTCTTCGACGCTGGCTGAAGCTTTCTTT
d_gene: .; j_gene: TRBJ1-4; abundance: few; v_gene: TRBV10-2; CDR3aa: CASSESWTYGFRLFF; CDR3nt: TGCGCCAGCAGTGAGTCGTGGACATATGGGTTTCGACTGTTTTTT
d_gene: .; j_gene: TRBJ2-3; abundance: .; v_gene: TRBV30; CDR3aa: CAWSTGTLTDTQYF; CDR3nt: TGTGCCTGGAGTACAGGGACGCTCACAGATACGCAGTATTTT
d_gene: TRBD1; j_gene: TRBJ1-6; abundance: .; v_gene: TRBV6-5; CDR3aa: CASRPHGTANSPLHF; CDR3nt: TGTGCCAGCAGACCCCATGGGACAGCGAATTCACCCCTCCACTTT
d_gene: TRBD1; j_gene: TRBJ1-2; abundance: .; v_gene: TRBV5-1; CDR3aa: CASSLGNRGEYYGYTF; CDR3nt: TGCGCCAGCAGCTTGGGGAACAGGGGAGAGTACTATGGCTACACCTTC
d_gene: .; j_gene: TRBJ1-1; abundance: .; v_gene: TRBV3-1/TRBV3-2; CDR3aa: CASSLGQSREAFF; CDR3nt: TGTGCCAGCAGCCTAGGACAGTCTCGTGAAGCTTTCTTT
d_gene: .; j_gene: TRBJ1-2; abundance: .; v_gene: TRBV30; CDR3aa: CAWSLGINYGYTF; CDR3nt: TGTGCCTGGAGTTTAGGGATCAACTATGGCTACACCTTC
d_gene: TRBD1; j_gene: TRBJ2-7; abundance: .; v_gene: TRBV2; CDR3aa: CASRLGRQGRYEQYF; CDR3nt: TGTGCCAGCAGGTTAGGCCGACAGGGGCGGTACGAGCAGTACTTC
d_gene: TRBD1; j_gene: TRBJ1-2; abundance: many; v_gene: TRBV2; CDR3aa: CASSRTGKYGYTF; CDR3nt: TGTGCCAGCAGTAGGACAGGGAAATATGGCTACACCTTC
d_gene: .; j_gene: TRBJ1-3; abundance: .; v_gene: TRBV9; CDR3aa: CASSAGLTNSGNTIYF; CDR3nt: TGTGCCAGCAGCGCCGGACTGACTAACTCTGGAAACACCATATATTTT
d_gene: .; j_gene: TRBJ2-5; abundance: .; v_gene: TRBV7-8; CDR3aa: CASSLGSGRGKETQYF; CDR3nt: TGTGCCAGCAGCTTGGGTTCCGGACGGGGAAAAGAGACCCAGTACTTC
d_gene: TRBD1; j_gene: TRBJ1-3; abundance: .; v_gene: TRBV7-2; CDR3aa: CASSRTGGTSSGNTIYF; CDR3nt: TGTGCCAGCAGTAGGACAGGGGGCACCAGCTCTGGAAACACCATATATTTT
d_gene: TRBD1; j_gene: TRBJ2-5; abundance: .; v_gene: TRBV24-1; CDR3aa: CATSDPTGEQTQYF; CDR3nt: TGTGCCACCAGTGATCCCACAGGGGAGCAGACCCAGTACTTC
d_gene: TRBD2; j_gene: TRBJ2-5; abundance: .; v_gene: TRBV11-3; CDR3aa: CASSLGLAGVQETQYF; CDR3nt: TGTGCCAGCAGCCTGGGACTAGCGGGGGTCCAAGAGACCCAGTACTTC
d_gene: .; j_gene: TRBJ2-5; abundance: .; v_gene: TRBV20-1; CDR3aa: CSVGGRETQYF; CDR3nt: TGCAGCGTAGGGGGTAGGGAGACCCAGTACTTC
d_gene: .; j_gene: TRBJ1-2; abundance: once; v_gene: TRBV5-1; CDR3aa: CASSLGGLRDGYTF; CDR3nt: TGCGCCAGCAGCTTGGGAGGGCTGAGGGATGGCTACACCTTC
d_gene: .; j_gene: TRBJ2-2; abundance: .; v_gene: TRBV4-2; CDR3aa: CASSLGPGTGELFF; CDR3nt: TGTGCCAGCAGCCTGGGGCCGGGAACCGGGGAGCTGTTTTTT
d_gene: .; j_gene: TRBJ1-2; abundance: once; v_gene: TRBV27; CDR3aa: CASSLTQTHYGYTF; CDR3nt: TGTGCCAGCAGTTTAACACAAACCCACTATGGCTACACCTTC
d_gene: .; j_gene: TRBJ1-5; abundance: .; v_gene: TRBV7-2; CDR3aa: CASSLKVTDGQPQHF; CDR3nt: TGTGCCAGCAGCTTAAAAGTCACAGATGGTCAGCCCCAGCATTTT
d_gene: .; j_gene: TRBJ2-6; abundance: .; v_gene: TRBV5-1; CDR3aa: CASSLGASGANVLTF; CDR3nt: TGCGCCAGCAGCTTGGGGGCGTCTGGGGCCAACGTCCTGACTTTC
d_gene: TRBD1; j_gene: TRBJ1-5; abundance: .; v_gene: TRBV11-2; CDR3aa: CASSLLPGQGNQPQHF; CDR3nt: TGTGCCAGCAGCCTTCTCCCGGGACAGGGCAATCAGCCCCAGCATTTT
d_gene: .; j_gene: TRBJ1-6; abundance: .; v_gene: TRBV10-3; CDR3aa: CAISEFQAENSPLHF; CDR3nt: TGTGCCATCAGTGAGTTTCAGGCTGAGAATTCACCCCTCCACTTT
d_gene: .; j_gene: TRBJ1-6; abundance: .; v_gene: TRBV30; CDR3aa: CAWSSGMDSPLHF; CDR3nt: TGTGCCTGGAGTTCAGGAATGGATTCACCCCTCCACTTT
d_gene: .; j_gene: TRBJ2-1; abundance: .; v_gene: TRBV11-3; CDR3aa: CASSLRGANYNEQFF; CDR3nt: TGTGCCAGCAGCTTGAGGGGGGCAAACTACAATGAGCAGTTCTTC
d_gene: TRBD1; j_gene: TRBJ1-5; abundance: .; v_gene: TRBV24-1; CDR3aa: CATSLGGQADQPQHF; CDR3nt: TGTGCCACCAGTTTAGGGGGACAGGCGGATCAGCCCCAGCATTTT
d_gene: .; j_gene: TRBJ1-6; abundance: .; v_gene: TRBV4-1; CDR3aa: CASSLGQMYNSPLHF; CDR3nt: TGCGCCAGCAGCCTTGGACAGATGTATAATTCACCCCTCCACTTT
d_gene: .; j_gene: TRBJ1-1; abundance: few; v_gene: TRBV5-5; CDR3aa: CASSSQGQLGTEAFF; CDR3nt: TGTGCCAGCAGCTCCCAGGGCCAGCTGGGGACTGAAGCTTTCTTT
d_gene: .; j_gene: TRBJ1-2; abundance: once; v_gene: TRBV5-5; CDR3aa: CASSSGQFNYGYTF; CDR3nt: TGTGCCAGCAGCTCCGGACAGTTTAACTATGGCTACACCTTC
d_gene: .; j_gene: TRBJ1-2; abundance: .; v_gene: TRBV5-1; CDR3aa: CASSSLQGPGPGYTF; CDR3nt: TGCGCCAGCAGCTCGTTACAAGGACCCGGGCCTGGCTACACCTTC
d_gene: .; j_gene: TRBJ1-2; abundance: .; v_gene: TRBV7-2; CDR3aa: CASSRTDGGGYTF; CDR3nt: TGTGCCAGCAGTCGGACTGATGGGGGGGGCTACACCTTC
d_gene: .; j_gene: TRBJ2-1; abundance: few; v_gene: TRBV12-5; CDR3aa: CASGLVRDGGLPYNEQFF; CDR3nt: TGTGCTAGTGGTTTGGTACGAGACGGGGGCCTCCCCTACAATGAGCAGTTCTTC
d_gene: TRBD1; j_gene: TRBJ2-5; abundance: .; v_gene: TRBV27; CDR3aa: CASRGQVQGETQYF; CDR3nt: TGTGCCAGCAGGGGACAGGTTCAGGGAGAGACCCAGTACTTC
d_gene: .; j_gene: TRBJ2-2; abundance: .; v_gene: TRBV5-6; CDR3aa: CASSLVQINTGELFF; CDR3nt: TGTGCCAGCAGCTTAGTACAGATAAACACCGGGGAGCTGTTTTTT